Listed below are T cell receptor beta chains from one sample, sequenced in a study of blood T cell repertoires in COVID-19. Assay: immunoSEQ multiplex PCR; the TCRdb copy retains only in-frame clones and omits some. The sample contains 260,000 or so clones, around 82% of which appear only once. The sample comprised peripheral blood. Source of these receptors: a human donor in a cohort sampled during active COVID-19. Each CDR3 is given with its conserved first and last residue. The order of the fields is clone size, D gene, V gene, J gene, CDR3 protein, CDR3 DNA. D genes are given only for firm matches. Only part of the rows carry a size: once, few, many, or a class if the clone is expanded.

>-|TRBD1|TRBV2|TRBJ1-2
CASISWDRGLGGYTF
TGTGCCAGCATAAGTTGGGACAGGGGGCTTGGGGGCTACACCTTC
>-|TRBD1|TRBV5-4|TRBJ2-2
CASSLSGTGRAGELFF
TGTGCCAGCAGCTTATCCGGGACAGGGAGGGCCGGGGAGCTGTTTTTT
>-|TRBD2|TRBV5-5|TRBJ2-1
CASSLGAGGADEQFF
TGTGCCAGCAGCTTAGGCGCGGGGGGGGCGGATGAGCAGTTCTTC
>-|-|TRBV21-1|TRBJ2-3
CASSTYRAGGTDTQYF
TGTGCCAGCAGCACCTACCGGGCGGGAGGCACAGATACGCAGTATTTT
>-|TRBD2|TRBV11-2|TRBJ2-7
CASSPPPASGSYEQYF
TGTGCCAGCAGTCCTCCCCCGGCTAGCGGTTCCTACGAGCAGTACTTC
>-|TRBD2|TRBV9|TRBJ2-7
CASSPGGSGNYEQYF
TGTGCCAGCAGCCCCGGCGGTAGCGGGAACTACGAGCAGTACTTC
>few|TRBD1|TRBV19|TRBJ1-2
CASSQGGAGGYTF
TGTGCCAGTAGCCAAGGGGGCGCCGGTGGCTACACCTTC
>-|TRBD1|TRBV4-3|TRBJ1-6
CASSRDRGINSPLHF
TGCGCCAGCAGCCGAGACAGGGGTATCAATTCACCCCTCCACTTT
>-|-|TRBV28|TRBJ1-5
CASSFRGFNQPQHF
TGTGCCAGCAGTTTTAGAGGGTTCAATCAGCCCCAGCATTTT
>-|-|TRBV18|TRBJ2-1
CASSPTGFGSYNEQFF
TGTGCCAGCTCACCAACAGGGTTCGGGTCCTACAATGAGCAGTTCTTC
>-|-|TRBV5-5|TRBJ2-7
CASSSTTSSEQYF
TGTGCCAGCAGCTCCACTACTAGCAGCGAGCAGTACTTC
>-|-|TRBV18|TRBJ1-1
CASSPPGRRNTEAFF
TGTGCCAGCTCACCACCGGGGAGGCGGAACACTGAAGCTTTCTTT
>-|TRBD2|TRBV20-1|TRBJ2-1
CSASGASGWSEQFF
TGCAGTGCTAGTGGGGCTAGCGGGTGGAGTGAGCAGTTCTTC
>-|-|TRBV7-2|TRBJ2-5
CASSVTSGTEETQYF
TGTGCCAGCAGCGTAACCTCCGGGACTGAAGAGACCCAGTACTTC
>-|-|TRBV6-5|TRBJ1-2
CASSYDAEGVYGYTF
TGTGCCAGCAGTTACGACGCCGAAGGGGTCTATGGCTACACCTTC
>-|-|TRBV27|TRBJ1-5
CASRAGVWGNQPQHF
TGTGCCAGCAGGGCGGGCGTTTGGGGCAATCAGCCCCAGCATTTT
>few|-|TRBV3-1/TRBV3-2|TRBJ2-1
CASSQDPRGEQFF
TGTGCCAGCAGCCAAGATCCTAGGGGGGAGCAGTTCTTC
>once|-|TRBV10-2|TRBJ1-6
CASSDEGGTSPLHF
TGCGCCAGCAGTGATGAGGGGGGGACTTCACCCCTCCACTTT
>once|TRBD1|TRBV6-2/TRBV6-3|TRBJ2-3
CASSLRGTGPTDTQYF
TGTGCCAGCAGCCTCCGGGGGACAGGCCCCACAGATACGCAGTATTTT
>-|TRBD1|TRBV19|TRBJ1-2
CASTSGQSTDGYTF
TGTGCCAGCACCTCGGGACAGTCAACGGATGGCTACACCTTC
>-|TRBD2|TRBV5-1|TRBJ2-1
CASSLGLAEMNEQFF
TGCGCCAGCAGCTTGGGACTAGCGGAGATGAATGAGCAGTTCTTC
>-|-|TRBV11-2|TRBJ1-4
CASSLVSGRDEKLFF
TGTGCCAGCAGCTTAGTTTCGGGCAGGGATGAAAAACTGTTTTTT
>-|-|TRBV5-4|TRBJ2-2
CAYSLGGGYTGELFF
TGTGCCTACTCTCTCGGTGGGGGCTACACCGGGGAGCTGTTTTTT
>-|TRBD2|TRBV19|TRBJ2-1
CASSISGTVEQFF
TGTGCCAGTAGTATCAGCGGGACGGTTGAGCAGTTCTTC
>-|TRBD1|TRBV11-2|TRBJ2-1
CASSLLRTGRMPFF
TGTGCCAGCAGCTTATTGAGGACAGGGAGGATGCCGTTCTTC
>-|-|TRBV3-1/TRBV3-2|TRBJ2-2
CASSQDFRTLNTGELFF
TGTGCCAGCAGCCAAGATTTTAGGACTCTGAACACCGGGGAGCTGTTTTTT
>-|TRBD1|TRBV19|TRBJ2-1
CASTPRGTGGIKHNEQFF
TGTGCCAGTACCCCTCGAGGGACAGGGGGCATTAAACACAATGAGCAGTTCTTC